This T cell receptor (beta chain) was obtained from a study of T-cell reconstitution after alpha-beta-depleted transplantation in children. Notes on the study in general: Alpha-beta T cells about two months after transplant reportedly derived from several hundred expanded graft clones. The main origin of T-cell counts and diversity one year after transplant was newly produced T cells. TCRbeta diversity was high at day 60 in some patients (a result of surviving recipient T cells and thymic progenitors).

The TCRbeta library incorporated unique molecular identifiers. MiXCR, applied by TCRdb to the PCR reads, yields one record per CDR3 protein. The sample lists about 610,000 distinct CDR3 sequences; approximately 30% were seen once. On this clonotype: Its target is unknown.

Germline CDR1 KGHSH, CDR2 LQKENI. V was clipped by 3 bases and J by 5 bases, with 10 bases between them. The CDR3 totals 13 residues. The chain links TRBV18 to TRBJ2-5; no clear D gene. Sample: PBMCs, taken before TCRalphabeta/CD19-depleted stem cell transplant. The TCR was taken from a boy under two years old with Wiskott-Aldrich syndrome, due to receive a stem cell transplant. As DNA, the CDR3 is TGTGCCAGCTCACCGACCCCTCGCGAGACCCAGTACTTC. This sequence encodes CASSPTPRETQYF.